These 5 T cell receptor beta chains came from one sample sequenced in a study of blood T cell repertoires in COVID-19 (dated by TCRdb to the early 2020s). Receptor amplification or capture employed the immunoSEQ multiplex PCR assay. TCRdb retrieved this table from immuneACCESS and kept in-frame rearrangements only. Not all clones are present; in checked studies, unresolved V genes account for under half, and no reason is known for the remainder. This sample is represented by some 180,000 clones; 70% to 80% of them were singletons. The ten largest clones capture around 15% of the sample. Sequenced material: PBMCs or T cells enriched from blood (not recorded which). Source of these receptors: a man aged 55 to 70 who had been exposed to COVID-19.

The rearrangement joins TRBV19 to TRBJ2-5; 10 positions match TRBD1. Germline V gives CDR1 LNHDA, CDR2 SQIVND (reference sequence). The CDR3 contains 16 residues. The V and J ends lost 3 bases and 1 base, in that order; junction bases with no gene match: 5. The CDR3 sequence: CASSIPRTGGQETQYF. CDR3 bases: TGTGCCAGTAGTATTCCTCGGACAGGGGGCCAAGAGACCCAGTACTTC.

In DNA form, the CDR3 reads TGTGCCAGCAGCTTTAGTAGCGGCTACGAGCAGTACTTC. Its protein is CASSFSSGYEQYF. This sequence joins TRBV5-4 and TRBJ2-7, with a weak D call TRBD2 (6 bases). Trimming removed 2 bases at V and 3 bases at J, with 9 bases between. The CDR3 runs 13 residues. Germline CDR1 reads SGHNT; CDR2 reads YYREEE (reference sequence).

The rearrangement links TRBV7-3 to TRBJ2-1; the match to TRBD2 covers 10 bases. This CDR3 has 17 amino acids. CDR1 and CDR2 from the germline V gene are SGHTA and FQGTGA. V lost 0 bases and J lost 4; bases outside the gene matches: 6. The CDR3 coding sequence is TGTGCCAGCAGCTTAACGTCTAGCGGGAGCCTTTACAATGAGCAGTTCTTC. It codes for CASSLTSSGSLYNEQFF.

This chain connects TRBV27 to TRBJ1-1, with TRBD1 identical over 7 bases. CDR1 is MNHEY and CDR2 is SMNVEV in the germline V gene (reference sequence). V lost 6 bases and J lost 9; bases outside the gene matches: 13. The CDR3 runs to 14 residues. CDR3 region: CASSISPWRGQAFF. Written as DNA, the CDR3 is TGTGCCAGCAGCATATCCCCTTGGAGGGGGCAAGCTTTCTTT.

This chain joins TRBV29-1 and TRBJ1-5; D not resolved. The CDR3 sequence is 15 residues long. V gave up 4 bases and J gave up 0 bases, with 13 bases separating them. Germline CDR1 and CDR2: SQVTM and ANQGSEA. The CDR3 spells CSVGGGSYSNQPQHF. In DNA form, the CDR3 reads TGCAGCGTTGGGGGAGGCTCCTATAGCAATCAGCCCCAGCATTTT.